This T cell receptor beta chain was identified during a study of shared clonotypes between healthy human individuals. Overall study results and limits: Inspection by rarefaction showed sorted-subset sequencing to be incomplete despite large depth.

Cells designated naive CD8 were CD45RO-negative and were positively selected for CCR7, with terminally differentiated effector memory CD45RA+ cells excluded. The CDR3 runs to 14 residues. Germline CDR1 reads SNHLY; CDR2 reads FYNNEI. Trimming removed 8 bases from V and 0 bases from J; junction bases left unmatched: 7. On this clone: Its antigen remains unidentified.

Here immunoSEQ multiplex PCR was the method, and the copy in TCRdb shows in-frame clones only, minus some. Of around 560,000 clones in the sample, 90% to 95% were seen once. The specimen sequenced was naive CD8+ T cells sorted from blood. The sequence derives from a woman in her 30s in good health. V is TRBV2 and J is TRBJ2-7; TRBD1 aligns across 7 bases. The CDR3 DNA reads TGTGCCAGCCGTCCCGGGACAGACTCCTACGAGCAGTACTTC. Its protein is CASRPGTDSYEQYF.